Following are 27 T cell receptor beta chains from one sample sequenced in a study of long-term antiretroviral therapy in people with HIV. Sequencing used immunoSEQ v3.0 at survey level. The repertoire was sequenced with immunoSEQ multiplex PCR; TCRdb's copy has only in-frame clones and lacks some. The sample lists around 21,000 clones, around 80% occurring once. Sequenced here: unsorted PBMCs, sampled 0.2 years after starting antiretroviral therapy. These receptor sequences come from a woman aged 25 to 39 with HIV.

The chain recombines TRBV6-1 with TRBJ1-5, with D possibly matching TRBD1 (5 bases). In germline, CDR1 is MNHNS, CDR2 SASEGT. V lost 4 bases, J lost 1 base, and 11 bases lay in between. The CDR3 has 15 amino acids. This CDR3 reads CASSVVGGSNQPQHF. The CDR3 DNA sequence: TGTGCCAGCAGTGTCGTTGGGGGGAGCAATCAGCCCCAGCATTTT.

The table lists this clone with a few counts. This sequence joins TRBV11-2 and TRBJ1-5; 7 bases line up with TRBD1. Trimming at V came to 5 bases and at J to 2 bases, leaving 3 bases not matched to a gene. The CDR3 is 14 residues long. CDR1 and CDR2 (germline): SGHAT, FQNNGV. CDR3: CASSPGQGNQPQHF. In DNA, the CDR3 is TGTGCCAGCAGCCCCGGACAGGGCAATCAGCCCCAGCATTTT.

V is TRBV7-4 and J is TRBJ2-7; no clear D gene. This CDR3 has 16 residues. Trimming left V 3 bases short and J 4 bases short, with 19 bases between. Germline values: CDR1 SGHVT, CDR2 SQSDAQ. CDR3 in DNA: TGTGCCAGCAGCTTTGGCTCACGTATCCCTTCTTACGAGCAGTACTTC. Amino acids: CASSFGSRIPSYEQYF. Full variable domain (outside the CDR3, taken from reference TRBV7-4 and TRBJ2-7): GAGVSQSPRYKVAKRGRDVALRCDSISGHVTLYWYRQTLGQGSEVLTYSQSDAQRDKSGRPSGRFSAERPERSVSTLKIQRTEQGDSAVYLCASSFGSRIPSYEQYFGPGTRLTVT.

V is TRBV7-7 and J is TRBJ2-2; 8 bases align to TRBD2. There are 15 residues in the CDR3. Germline loops: CDR1 SSHAT, CDR2 FNYEAQ (reference sequence). Trimming at V came to 5 bases and at J to 4 bases, leaving 6 bases not matched to a gene. Here the CDR3 reads CASSREGGPTGELFF. Written as DNA, the CDR3 is TGTGCCAGCAGCCGGGAGGGGGGCCCCACCGGGGAGCTGTTTTTT.

The chain is built from TRBV9 and TRBJ2-1; D not certain. The CDR3 is made up of 11 amino acids. Per germline, CDR1 SGDLS and CDR2 YYNGEE. V was cut by 3 bases and J by 6 bases, with 4 bases left in between. CDR3 protein: CASSAANEQFF. As DNA, the CDR3 is TGTGCCAGCAGCGCAGCCAATGAGCAGTTCTTC. Filled out from reference TRBV9 and TRBJ2-1, the complete variable domain reads DSGVTQTPKHLITATGQRVTLRCSPRSGDLSVYWYQQSLDQGLQFLIQYYNGEERAKGNILERFSAQQFPDLHSELNLSSLELGDSALYFCASSAANEQFFGPGTRLTVL.

V usage is TRBV6-1 and J usage is TRBJ2-2; no firm D call. This CDR3 is 12 amino acids long. Germline CDR1 MNHNS, CDR2 SASEGT. Trimming took off 5 bases at V and 3 bases at J, with 4 bases between the two ends. The CDR3 is CASSPYTGELFF. CDR3 sequence (DNA): TGTGCCAGCAGTCCCTACACCGGGGAGCTGTTTTTT.

The chain links TRBV9 to TRBJ1-3, with D maybe TRBD1 (6 bases). The CDR3 has 15 residues. Germline loops: CDR1 SGDLS, CDR2 YYNGEE. V was shortened by 4 bases and J by 0 bases, with 11 bases between the two germline ends. CDR3 nucleotides: TGTGCCAGCAGCTCAACAGGGTTCTCTGGAAACACCATATATTTT. It codes for CASSSTGFSGNTIYF.

The chain employs TRBV29-1 and TRBJ1-1; weak D call: TRBD1 (5 bases). The CDR3 covers 13 residues. Trimming cost V 4 bases and J 0 bases, with 9 bases left between them. The germline V gene encodes CDR1 SQVTM and CDR2 ANQGSEA. CDR3 sequence reads: CSVGGRMNTEAFF. In nucleotides, the CDR3 is TGCAGCGTTGGGGGACGGATGAACACTGAAGCTTTCTTT.

The rearrangement links TRBV5-1 to TRBJ2-3; 7 positions match TRBD1. The CDR3 is 14 residues long. V lost 5 bases, J lost 2 bases, and 5 bases stayed unmatched. Looked up from germline, CDR1 is SGHRS and CDR2 is YFSETQ. The DNA for the CDR3 is TGCGCCAGCAGACAGGGACAGTCCACAGATACGCAGTATTTT. Its translation: CASRQGQSTDTQYF.

The chain combines TRBV19 with TRBJ2-5; possible D gene TRBD2, 5 bases. V was pared by 0 bases and J by 4 bases, with 9 bases between. The CDR3 contains 14 residues. Germline CDR1 reads LNHDA; CDR2 reads SQIVND (reference sequence). In DNA form, the CDR3 reads TGTGCCAGTAGTATAGAGGCTAGCTTAGAGACCCAGTACTTC. Translated, it gives CASSIEASLETQYF.

The chain is built from TRBV6-1 and TRBJ1-2; unclear D gene. Germline CDR1 MNHNS, CDR2 SASEGT. The ends were cut back, 8 bases at V and 1 base at J, with 11 bases in the middle. The CDR3 is 13 amino acids. The CDR3 here is CASALVNNYGYTF. The CDR3 DNA follows: TGTGCCAGCGCTTTGGTTAATAACTATGGCTACACCTTC.

This clone was found a few times. The chain has TRBV10-2 and TRBJ1-5; 8 positions agree with TRBD1. The junction had 6 bases not matched to a gene; V was cut back by 8 bases and J by 0 bases. This CDR3 contains 15 residues. Per the germline V gene, CDR1 is WSHSY and CDR2 is SAAADI. The CDR3 sequence is CASVTGGISNQPQHF. For the CDR3, the DNA is TGCGCCAGCGTTACAGGGGGGATTAGCAATCAGCCCCAGCATTTT.

The chain employs TRBV18 and TRBJ2-1, with D perhaps TRBD1 (6 bases). V gave up 1 base and J gave up 7 bases, with 14 bases separating them. This CDR3 comprises 15 residues. The germline CDR1 and CDR2 sequences are KGHSH and LQKENI. CDR3 sequence (DNA): TGTGCCAGCTCACCACGGGCCAGGGGTGATAATGAGCAGTTCTTC. Translated: CASSPRARGDNEQFF.

The chain couples TRBV25-1 to TRBJ2-1; D unresolved. The CDR3 spans 16 residues. V lost 1 base to trimming and J lost 4 bases, with 14 bases between them. Per the germline V gene, CDR1 is MGHDK and CDR2 is SYGVNS. In nucleotides, the CDR3 is TGTGCCAGCAGTGAATCTCGGGCACTGACTTACAATGAGCAGTTCTTC. Residues: CASSESRALTYNEQFF.

The chain employs TRBV5-1 and TRBJ1-1; D unclear. Germline CDR1 and CDR2: SGHRS and YFSETQ. V lost 0 bases, J lost 0 bases, and 9 bases lay in between. There are 15 residues in the CDR3. The CDR3 DNA follows: TGCGCCAGCAGCTTGGGGGCTACTATGAACACTGAAGCTTTCTTT. Translation gives CASSLGATMNTEAFF. The variable domain in full, with the rest retrieved from reference TRBV5-1 and TRBJ1-1, is KAGVTQTPRYLIKTRGQQVTLSCSPISGHRSVSWYQQTPGQGLQFLFEYFSETQRNKGNFPGRFSGRQFSNSRSEMNVSTLELGDSALYLCASSLGATMNTEAFFGQGTRLTVV.

The chain is built from TRBV2 and TRBJ2-5, with 13 positions matching TRBD2. Germline lookup yields CDR1 SNHLY and CDR2 FYNNEI. Trimming cost V 6 bases and J 7 bases; bases outside gene matches: 8. There are 15 residues in the CDR3. The CDR3 reads CASRTGTSGTGTQYF. CDR3 sequence (DNA): TGTGCCAGCAGGACCGGGACTAGCGGGACGGGGACCCAGTACTTC.

V usage is TRBV5-6 and J usage is TRBJ2-5, with TRBD1 matching over 8 bases. The V gene's germline CDR1 is SGHDT and CDR2 YYEEEE. The CDR3 runs to 15 residues. Germline trimming cut 2 bases from V and 1 base from J; bases unmatched to any gene: 4. CDR3 amino acids: CASSLPGQAQETQYF. CDR3 DNA: TGTGCCAGCAGCTTACCGGGACAGGCCCAAGAGACCCAGTACTTC.

The V and J genes are TRBV11-2 and TRBJ2-1; D is uncertain. Looked up from germline, CDR1 is SGHAT and CDR2 is FQNNGV. Trimming took 5 bases from V and 8 from J, leaving 13 bases between them. This CDR3 contains 13 residues. The CDR3: CASSGYEVDEQFF. In DNA form, the CDR3 reads TGTGCCAGCAGCGGATACGAAGTGGATGAGCAGTTCTTC. The complete variable domain, with remaining parts taken from reference TRBV11-2 and TRBJ2-1, reads EAGVAQSPRYKIIEKRQSVAFWCNPISGHATLYWYQQILGQGPKLLIQFQNNGVVDDSQLPKDRFSAERLKGVDSTLKIQPAKLEDSAVYLCASSGYEVDEQFFGPGTRLTVL.

The gene calls are TRBV5-1 and TRBJ2-3; D gene uncertain. The V end was cut by 0 bases, the J end by 1 base, with 6 bases between. The germline gives CDR1 SGHRS, CDR2 YFSETQ. The CDR3 extends over 14 amino acids. CDR3 in DNA: TGCGCCAGCAGCTTGGAGGGCGGCACAGATACGCAGTATTTT. It yields the protein CASSLEGGTDTQYF.

The gene calls are TRBV11-3 and TRBJ1-1; TRBD1 is a possible D gene (6 bases). The germline CDR1 and CDR2 sequences are SGHNT and YENEEA. Trimming stripped 5 bases from V and 2 bases from J, with 15 bases between. The CDR3 covers 15 residues. The CDR3 DNA reads TGTGCCAGCAGCCCTCAAACCGGGACAAACACTGAAGCTTTCTTT. It codes for CASSPQTGTNTEAFF.

V usage is TRBV11-2 and J usage is TRBJ2-7; either TRBD1 or TRBD2 may supply D (6 bases each). CDR1 is SGHAT and CDR2 is FQNNGV in the germline V gene. This CDR3 comprises 15 residues. V was trimmed by 5 bases and J by 8 bases, leaving 22 bases between them. Written as DNA, the CDR3 is TGTGCCAGCAGCCCTTCCGGAGGGGCAGGGGAAAAGCAGTACTTC. Its translation is CASSPSGGAGEKQYF.

The CDR3 spells CASTDLRTNEKLFF. The DNA of the CDR3 is TGTGCCAGCACCGATCTGCGTACTAATGAAAAACTGTTTTTT. The chain is built from TRBV5-5 and TRBJ1-4, with D unresolved. The ends were cut back, 6 bases at V and 2 bases at J, with 11 bases in the middle. CDR3 size: 14 residues. From germline, CDR1 is SGHKS and CDR2 YYEKEE (reference sequence). The entire variable domain, with the rest obtained from reference TRBV5-5 and TRBJ1-4, is as follows: DAGVTQSPTHLIKTRGQQVTLRCSPISGHKSVSWYQQVLGQGPQFIFQYYEKEERGRGNFPDRFSARQFPNYSSELNVNALLLGDSALYLCASTDLRTNEKLFFGSGTQLSVL.

The chain recombines TRBV27 with TRBJ1-2; a possible D gene is TRBD1 (5 bases). The V end lost 7 bases, the J end lost 4 bases, and 13 bases lay between the germline ends. The CDR3 runs 13 residues. Per the germline V gene, CDR1 is MNHEY and CDR2 is SMNVEV (reference sequence). Here the CDR3 reads CASKGGDRYGYTF. CDR3 nucleotides: TGTGCCAGCAAGGGTGGGGACCGCTATGGCTACACCTTC.

V is TRBV7-3 and J is TRBJ2-5; 9 bases are shared with TRBD2. J lost 3 bases, V lost 5 bases, and 10 bases had no gene match. The CDR3 is 16 amino acids. Looked up from germline, CDR1 is SGHTA and CDR2 is FQGTGA. CDR3 nucleotides: TGTGCCAGCAGCCCTCAGGGCGGGGGGGCAAAAGAGACCCAGTACTTC. It is translated as CASSPQGGGAKETQYF. The whole variable domain, remainder taken from reference TRBV7-3 and TRBJ2-5, is GAGVSQTPSNKVTEKGKYVELRCDPISGHTALYWYRQSLGQGPEFLIYFQGTGAADDSGLPNDRFFAVRPEGSVSTLKIQRTERGDSAVYLCASSPQGGGAKETQYFGPGTRLLVL.

The chain is built from TRBV30 and TRBJ1-4, with TRBD1 as a possible D gene (6 bases). CDR3 length: 16 residues. V lost 4 bases, J lost 4 bases, and 19 bases lay in between. Per germline, CDR1 GTSNPN and CDR2 SVGIG (reference sequence). CDR3 bases: TGTGCCTGGAAACTAGACGCGGGGGCCCTTAATGAAAAACTGTTTTTT. It encodes CAWKLDAGALNEKLFF.

The chain employs TRBV7-6 and TRBJ2-7, with 7 bases aligning to TRBD1. Germline-derived CDR1 and CDR2 are SGHVS and FNYEAQ. With 2 bases clipped from V and 9 bases from J, the junction kept 16 bases outside the gene matches. The CDR3 has 16 amino acids. Written as DNA, the CDR3 is TGTGCCAGCAGCTTAAGGTTGGGGGACAGCGGCGATGGGCAGTACTTC. Amino acid sequence: CASSLRLGDSGDGQYF.

V usage is TRBV10-3 and J usage is TRBJ2-7; 8 positions match TRBD1. CDR3 length equals 17 residues. The V and J ends lost 0 bases and 1 base, in that order; junction bases with no gene match: 8. The germline V gene has CDR1 ENHRY and CDR2 SYGVKD. Written as DNA, the CDR3 is TGTGCCATCAGTGAGTCGGTGGAAGGGACAGGATCCTACGAGCAGTACGTC. It codes for CAISESVEGTGSYEQYV.